This T cell receptor beta chain was obtained from a study of blood T cells in healthy people across ages. Sample-barcoded 5' priming and a J-beta primer mix drove a second PCR of roughly 6 to 12 cycles. Each CDR3 protein is one row after TCRdb ran MiXCR on the 5' RACE reads. The top ten clones hold approximately 3.7% of a sample with hundreds of thousands of distinct CDR3 sequences, around 20% of them seen once. The CDR3 loop spans 16 amino acids. V lost 8 bases to trimming and J lost 5 bases; unmatched junction nucleotides: 17. The germline V gene has CDR1 DFQATT and CDR2 SNEGSKA (reference sequence).

The genes are TRBV20-1 and TRBJ2-5; TRBD2 aligns across 10 bases. The sequenced sample consisted of blood. This sequence originates from a man between 65 and 85 years old in good health. This CDR3 reads CSTQPSLAGVVETQYF. The CDR3 bases are TGCAGTACTCAGCCTTCCCTAGCGGGAGTTGTTGAGACCCAGTACTTC.